What follows are 17 T cell receptor beta chains derived from one specimen sequenced in a study of T cells in tuberculosis. The table came from immunoSEQ multiplex PCR; TCRdb's copy has only in-frame clones and leaves some out. The table lists roughly 19,000 clones, roughly nine tenths of them singletons. Sequencing was done on a sample of PBMCs. The receptor source for this set is a donor aged 10-30 years with latent tuberculosis or without tuberculosis infection.

The genes are TRBV4-3 and TRBJ2-3; TRBD2 matches 10 bases. V lost 0 bases, J lost 4 bases, and 4 bases stayed unmatched. Germline V CDR1 and CDR2: LGHNA, YSLEER. The CDR3 length is 16 residues. The chain's CDR3 is CASSQDVSGGADTQYF. CDR3 nucleotides: TGCGCCAGCAGCCAAGATGTAAGCGGGGGGGCAGATACGCAGTATTTT.

The chain combines TRBV4-1 with TRBJ1-5; D unclear. The ends were cut back, 2 bases at V and 0 bases at J, with 17 bases in the middle. The germline V gene has CDR1 MGHRA and CDR2 YSYEKL. This CDR3 contains 18 residues. The CDR3 nucleotides are TGCGCCAGCAGCCAACTGACCACGGGTTTTTATAGCAATCAGCCCCAGCATTTT. It encodes CASSQLTTGFYSNQPQHF.

The V gene is TRBV23-1, the J gene TRBJ2-5; possible D gene TRBD2, 7 bases. TRBV23-1 is labeled an ORF, and its function is uncertain. The CDR3 extends over 15 amino acids. Between the trimmed V and J ends, which lost 0 bases and 6 bases, there was a span of 14 bases. The CDR3 bases are TGCGCCAGCAGTCAATCGGGAGGGACAAGGCAGACCCAGTACTTC. It translates to CASSQSGGTRQTQYF.

The chain carries TRBV7-2 and TRBJ2-7; 8 bases align to TRBD1. V lost 2 bases and J lost 5; bases outside the gene matches: 8. Germline values: CDR1 SGHTA, CDR2 FQGNSA. The CDR3 covers 15 residues. The CDR3 nucleotides read TGTGCCAGCAGCTTAAATCCAGGGGGCCTAAACGAGCAGTACTTC. Amino acid sequence: CASSLNPGGLNEQYF.

This chain joins TRBV5-6 and TRBJ1-2, with a tentative D call TRBD1 (6 bases). V was cut by 4 bases and J by 3 bases, with 22 bases left in between. The germline V gene has CDR1 SGHDT and CDR2 YYEEEE. The CDR3 totals 17 residues. The CDR3 bases are TGTGCCAGCAGCACCGGGGGCCGGGGGGGCCAGTACTATGGCTACACCTTC. It codes for CASSTGGRGGQYYGYTF.

V usage is TRBV30 and J usage is TRBJ2-5; weak D call: TRBD2 (6 bases). Germline V gives CDR1 GTSNPN, CDR2 SVGIG (reference sequence). V gave up 1 base and J gave up 6 bases, with 12 bases separating them. This CDR3 spans 13 amino acids. The CDR3 coding sequence is TGTGCCTGGAGTGGCTCGGAGGGAAAGACCCAGTACTTC. It codes for CAWSGSEGKTQYF. The complete variable domain, with remaining parts taken from reference TRBV30 and TRBJ2-5, reads SQTIHQWPATLVQPVGSPLSLECTVEGTSNPNLYWYRQAAGRGLQLLFYSVGIGQISSEVPQNLSASRPQDRQFILSSKKLLLSDSGFYLCAWSGSEGKTQYFGPGTRLLVL.

The chain recombines TRBV20-1 with TRBJ1-1; the D is unclear. The CDR3 spans 11 residues. Trimming left V 6 bases short and J 4 bases short, with 9 bases between. CDR1 is DFQATT and CDR2 is SNEGSKA in the germline V gene (reference sequence). The CDR3 coding sequence is TGCAGTGCAAGCTCAACCACTGAAGCTTTCTTT. Translated: CSASSTTEAFF.

Only a few counts were recorded for this clone. This chain joins TRBV19 and TRBJ2-7; a weak D match, TRBD1 (6 bases). The CDR3 runs to 14 residues. V was clipped by 6 bases and J by 5 bases, with 17 bases between them. CDR1 is LNHDA, CDR2 SQIVND, per germline (reference sequence). The CDR3 region has the DNA TGTGCCAGTAGGAAACAGGGCGGCGTGGACGAGCAGTACTTC. Its translation: CASRKQGGVDEQYF.

The rearrangement joins TRBV15 to TRBJ2-7; D is perhaps TRBD1 (5 bases). V was trimmed by 0 bases and J by 6 bases, leaving 9 bases between them. CDR3 length: 13 residues. Germline V CDR1 and CDR2: LNHNV, YYDKDF (reference sequence). In DNA, the CDR3 is TGTGCCACCAGCAGAGATTCCAGGGCCGAGCAGTACTTC. This encodes CATSRDSRAEQYF.

The genes are TRBV7-3 and TRBJ2-1; 7 bases map to TRBD2. The V gene's germline CDR1 is SGHTA and CDR2 FQGTGA. The CDR3 is made up of 18 amino acids. V dropped 5 bases and J dropped 0; count of bases not matched to a gene: 13. This chain's CDR3 is CASSPRGGSRSSYNEQFF. CDR3 bases: TGTGCCAGCAGCCCCCGCGGGGGATCTAGATCCTCCTACAATGAGCAGTTCTTC. Using reference TRBV7-3 and TRBJ2-1 for the parts outside the CDR3, the full variable domain is GAGVSQTPSNKVTEKGKYVELRCDPISGHTALYWYRQSLGQGPEFLIYFQGTGAADDSGLPNDRFFAVRPEGSVSTLKIQRTERGDSAVYLCASSPRGGSRSSYNEQFFGPGTRLTVL.

The chain links TRBV5-1 to TRBJ2-7, with a weak D call TRBD1 (6 bases). Between the trimmed V and J ends, which lost 2 bases and 3 bases, there was a span of 9 bases. CDR1 is SGHRS and CDR2 is YFSETQ in the germline V gene. The CDR3 sequence is 13 residues long. CDR3 coding DNA: TGCGCCAGCAGCTTAGGGGGAGACTACGAGCAGTACTTC. It yields the protein CASSLGGDYEQYF.

CDR3 nucleotide sequence: TGCGCCAGCAGCTTGTCTTCATACGGCTACGAGCAGTACTTC. Translating it yields CASSLSSYGYEQYF. The chain couples TRBV5-1 to TRBJ2-7; no clear D. V lost 1 base and J lost 3, with 11 bases in between. Germline assignment: CDR1 SGHRS and CDR2 YFSETQ. The CDR3 loop spans 14 amino acids.

The chain carries TRBV6-6 and TRBJ2-1, with 8 bases that match TRBD2. After removal of 2 bases from V and 7 bases from J, the junction contained 7 bases not matched to a gene. CDR3 length: 15 residues. Looked up from germline, CDR1 is MNHNY and CDR2 is SVGAGI (reference sequence). CDR3 sequence reads: CASSYGRGVANEQFF. The CDR3, as DNA: TGTGCCAGCAGTTACGGGCGGGGGGTCGCAAATGAGCAGTTCTTC.

This chain joins TRBV9 and TRBJ1-3, with no clear D. Trimming left V 2 bases short and J 3 bases short, with 6 bases between. Germline V gene lookup returns CDR1 SGDLS and CDR2 YYNGEE. This CDR3 region has 13 residues. The CDR3 bases are TGTGCCAGCAGCGTTTCAAATGGAAACACCATATATTTT. It is translated as CASSVSNGNTIYF.

The gene calls are TRBV5-1 and TRBJ1-4; 7 positions match TRBD1. CDR3 length: 14 residues. The junction had 7 bases not matched to a gene; V was cut back by 3 bases and J by 8 bases. The germline gives CDR1 SGHRS, CDR2 YFSETQ. The CDR3 loop is CASSWEQGGEKLFF. DNA of the CDR3: TGCGCCAGCAGCTGGGAGCAAGGGGGCGAAAAACTGTTTTTT.

V usage is TRBV30 and J usage is TRBJ2-3; TRBD2 matches at 8 bases. Germline assignment: CDR1 GTSNPN and CDR2 SVGIG (reference sequence). This CDR3 region has 14 residues. Trimming cost V 1 base and J 7 bases; bases outside gene matches: 7. CDR3 coding DNA: TGTGCCTGGAGTGGCGGCGGGGGGAGGAATACGCAGTATTTT. It is translated as CAWSGGGGRNTQYF.

This clone occurred once. V usage is TRBV5-5 and J usage is TRBJ1-3, with a weak D call TRBD1 (6 bases). Trimming shortened V by 6 bases and J by 0 bases, and 16 bases separated the two germline ends. The CDR3 is 16 amino acids. The V gene's germline CDR1 is SGHKS and CDR2 YYEKEE (reference sequence). The CDR3: CASTRVPGVSGNTIYF. The CDR3, as DNA: TGTGCCAGCACCCGGGTCCCAGGGGTCTCTGGAAACACCATATATTTT.